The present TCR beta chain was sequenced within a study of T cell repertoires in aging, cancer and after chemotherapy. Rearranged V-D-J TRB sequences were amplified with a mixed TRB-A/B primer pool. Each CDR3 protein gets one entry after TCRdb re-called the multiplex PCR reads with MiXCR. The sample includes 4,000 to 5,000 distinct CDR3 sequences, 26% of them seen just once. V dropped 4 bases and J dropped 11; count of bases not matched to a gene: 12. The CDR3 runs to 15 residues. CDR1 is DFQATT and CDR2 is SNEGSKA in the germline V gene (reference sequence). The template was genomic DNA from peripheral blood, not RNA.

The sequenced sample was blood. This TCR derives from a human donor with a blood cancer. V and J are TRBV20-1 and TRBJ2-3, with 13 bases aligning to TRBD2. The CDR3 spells CSATRLAGGLLGQYF. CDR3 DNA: TGCAGTGCTACCAGACTAGCGGGAGGCCTGCTGGGGCAGTATTTT.